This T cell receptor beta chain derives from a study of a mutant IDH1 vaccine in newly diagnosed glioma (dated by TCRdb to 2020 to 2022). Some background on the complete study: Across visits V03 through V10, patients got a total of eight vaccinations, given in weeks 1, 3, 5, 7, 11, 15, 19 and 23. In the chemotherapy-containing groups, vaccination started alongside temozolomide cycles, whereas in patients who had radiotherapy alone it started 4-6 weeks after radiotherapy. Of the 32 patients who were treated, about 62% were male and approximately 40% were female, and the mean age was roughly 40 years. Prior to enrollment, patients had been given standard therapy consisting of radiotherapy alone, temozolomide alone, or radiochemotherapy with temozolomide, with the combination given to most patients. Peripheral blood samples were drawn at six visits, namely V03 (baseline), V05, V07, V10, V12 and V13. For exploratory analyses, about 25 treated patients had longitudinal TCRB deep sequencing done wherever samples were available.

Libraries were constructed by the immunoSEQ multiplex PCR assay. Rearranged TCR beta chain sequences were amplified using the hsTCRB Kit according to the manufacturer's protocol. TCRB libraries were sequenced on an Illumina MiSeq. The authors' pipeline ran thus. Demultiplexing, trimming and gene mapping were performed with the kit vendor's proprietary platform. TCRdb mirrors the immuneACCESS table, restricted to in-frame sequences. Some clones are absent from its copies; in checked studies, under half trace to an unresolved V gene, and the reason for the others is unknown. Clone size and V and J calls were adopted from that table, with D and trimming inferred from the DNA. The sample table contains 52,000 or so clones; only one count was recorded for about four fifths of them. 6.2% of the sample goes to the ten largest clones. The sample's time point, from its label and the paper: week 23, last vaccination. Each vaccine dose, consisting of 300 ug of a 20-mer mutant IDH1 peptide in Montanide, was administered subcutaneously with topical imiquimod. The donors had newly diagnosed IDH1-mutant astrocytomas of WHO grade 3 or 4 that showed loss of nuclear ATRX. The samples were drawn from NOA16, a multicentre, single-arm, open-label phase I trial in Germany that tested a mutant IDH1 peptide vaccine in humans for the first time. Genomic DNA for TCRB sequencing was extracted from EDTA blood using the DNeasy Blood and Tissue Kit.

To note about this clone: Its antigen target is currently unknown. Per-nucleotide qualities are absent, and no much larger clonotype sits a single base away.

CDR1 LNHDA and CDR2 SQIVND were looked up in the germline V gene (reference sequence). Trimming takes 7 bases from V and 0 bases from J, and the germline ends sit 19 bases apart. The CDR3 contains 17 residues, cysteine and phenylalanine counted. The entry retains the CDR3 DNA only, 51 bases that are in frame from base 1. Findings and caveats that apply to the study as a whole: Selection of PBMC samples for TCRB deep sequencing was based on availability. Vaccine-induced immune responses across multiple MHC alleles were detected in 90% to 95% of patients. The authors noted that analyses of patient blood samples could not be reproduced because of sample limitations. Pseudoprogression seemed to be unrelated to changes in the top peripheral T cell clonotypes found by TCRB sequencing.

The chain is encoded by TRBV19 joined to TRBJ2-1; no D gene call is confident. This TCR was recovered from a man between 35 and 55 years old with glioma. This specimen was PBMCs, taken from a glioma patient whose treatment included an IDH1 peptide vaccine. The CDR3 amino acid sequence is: CASTYLLDDLSYNEQFF. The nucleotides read TGTGCCAGTACTTACTTGCTCGACGATCTCTCCTACAATGAGCAGTTCTTC.